A selection of T cell receptor beta chains follows, all from one sample in a study of blood T cell repertoires in COVID-19. The table came from immunoSEQ multiplex PCR; TCRdb's copy has only in-frame clones and leaves some out. The data hold hundreds of thousands of clones, with 65% to 85% observed a single time. Sequencing was carried out using peripheral blood. These receptors all stem from a man at least 80 years old with acute or convalescent COVID-19. The CDR3 runs from the conserved cysteine through the conserved F or W. A D gene is named only where the DNA matches it firmly. Not all rows give a size; the values are once, few, many and, for expanded clones, a class.

clone size: -; V gene: TRBV3-1/TRBV3-2; J gene: TRBJ2-7; D gene: TRBD2; CDR3 protein: CASSQEIPGLAGNEQYF; CDR3 DNA: TGTGCCAGCAGCCAAGAGATTCCGGGACTAGCTGGAAACGAGCAGTACTTC
clone size: -; V gene: TRBV12-5; J gene: TRBJ2-5; D gene: -; CDR3 protein: CASGRGETQYF; CDR3 DNA: TGTGCTAGTGGTCGGGGGGAGACCCAGTACTTC
clone size: few; V gene: TRBV10-3; J gene: TRBJ1-5; D gene: -; CDR3 protein: CAISDNNQPQHF; CDR3 DNA: TGTGCCATCAGTGACAACAATCAGCCCCAGCATTTT
clone size: -; V gene: TRBV7-2; J gene: TRBJ2-7; D gene: -; CDR3 protein: CASSLGRVGEQYF; CDR3 DNA: TGTGCCAGCAGCTTAGGGCGGGTGGGCGAGCAGTACTTC
clone size: -; V gene: TRBV19; J gene: TRBJ2-2; D gene: TRBD1; CDR3 protein: CASSKDRATGELFF; CDR3 DNA: TGTGCCAGTAGTAAAGACAGGGCCACCGGGGAGCTGTTTTTT
clone size: -; V gene: TRBV2; J gene: TRBJ2-3; D gene: -; CDR3 protein: CARGTGLDTQYF; CDR3 DNA: TGTGCCCGCGGTACGGGACTAGATACGCAGTATTTT
clone size: -; V gene: TRBV6-6; J gene: TRBJ2-2; D gene: -; CDR3 protein: CASSYAPPGTGELFF; CDR3 DNA: TGTGCCAGCAGTTATGCCCCACCCGGGACCGGGGAGCTGTTTTTT
clone size: -; V gene: TRBV28; J gene: TRBJ2-1; D gene: -; CDR3 protein: CASISGGLGREFF; CDR3 DNA: TGTGCCAGCATCTCCGGAGGGCTTGGAAGGGAGTTCTTC
clone size: -; V gene: TRBV6-4; J gene: TRBJ2-2; D gene: -; CDR3 protein: CASSAGQNTGELFF; CDR3 DNA: TGTGCCAGCAGTGCGGGACAGAACACCGGGGAGCTGTTTTTT
clone size: -; V gene: TRBV2; J gene: TRBJ2-3; D gene: TRBD2; CDR3 protein: CASSELGLAQYF; CDR3 DNA: TGTGCCAGCAGTGAATTGGGACTAGCGCAGTATTTT
clone size: -; V gene: TRBV29-1; J gene: TRBJ2-7; D gene: -; CDR3 protein: CSVVVRAYEQYF; CDR3 DNA: TGCAGCGTTGTGGTCAGGGCCTACGAGCAGTACTTC
clone size: once; V gene: TRBV27; J gene: TRBJ1-1; D gene: TRBD1; CDR3 protein: CASSIDRGGGTEAFF; CDR3 DNA: TGTGCCAGCAGTATAGACAGGGGTGGGGGCACTGAAGCTTTCTTT
clone size: -; V gene: TRBV7-9; J gene: TRBJ2-7; D gene: TRBD1; CDR3 protein: CASSSYRGDFYEQYF; CDR3 DNA: TGTGCCAGCAGCTCCTACAGGGGTGACTTCTACGAGCAGTACTTC
clone size: -; V gene: TRBV29-1; J gene: TRBJ1-1; D gene: -; CDR3 protein: CSARPGMAEAFF; CDR3 DNA: TGCAGCGCACGCCCGGGGATGGCTGAAGCTTTCTTT
clone size: -; V gene: TRBV19; J gene: TRBJ2-2; D gene: TRBD1; CDR3 protein: CASSISQGWAGELFF; CDR3 DNA: TGTGCCAGTAGTATATCACAGGGGTGGGCCGGGGAGCTGTTTTTT
clone size: -; V gene: TRBV4-1; J gene: TRBJ1-4; D gene: TRBD1; CDR3 protein: CASSPQERQGNEKLFF; CDR3 DNA: TGCGCCAGCAGCCCGCAGGAGAGACAGGGAAATGAAAAACTGTTTTTT
clone size: -; V gene: TRBV25-1; J gene: TRBJ2-5; D gene: TRBD2; CDR3 protein: CASSNLAGGQETQYF; CDR3 DNA: TGTGCCAGCAGTAACTTAGCGGGGGGCCAAGAGACCCAGTACTTC
clone size: once; V gene: TRBV7-8; J gene: TRBJ2-5; D gene: TRBD1; CDR3 protein: CASSPRDSLIETQYF; CDR3 DNA: TGTGCCAGCAGCCCACGGGACAGCCTTATAGAGACCCAGTACTTC
clone size: -; V gene: TRBV4-1; J gene: TRBJ2-6; D gene: TRBD2; CDR3 protein: CASSRLAGGNSSGANVLTF; CDR3 DNA: TGCGCCAGCAGCCGACTAGCGGGGGGGAATAGCTCTGGGGCCAACGTCCTGACTTTC
clone size: -; V gene: TRBV7-8; J gene: TRBJ2-1; D gene: TRBD2; CDR3 protein: CASSLARLAENEQFF; CDR3 DNA: TGTGCCAGCAGCTTAGCCAGACTAGCGGAAAATGAGCAGTTCTTC
clone size: -; V gene: TRBV2; J gene: TRBJ1-1; D gene: -; CDR3 protein: CASSYPPGNTEAFF; CDR3 DNA: TGTGCCAGCAGCTACCCTCCGGGGAACACTGAAGCTTTCTTT
clone size: -; V gene: TRBV28; J gene: TRBJ1-3; D gene: TRBD1; CDR3 protein: CATGEQGGWASGNTIYF; CDR3 DNA: TGTGCCACCGGGGAACAGGGGGGGTGGGCGTCTGGAAACACCATATATTTT
clone size: -; V gene: TRBV27; J gene: TRBJ2-1; D gene: TRBD2; CDR3 protein: CASSPQTSGRASEQFF; CDR3 DNA: TGTGCCAGCAGTCCCCAGACTAGCGGGAGGGCCAGTGAGCAGTTCTTC
clone size: once; V gene: TRBV4-1; J gene: TRBJ2-1; D gene: -; CDR3 protein: CASSQEGRGGVRWDEQFF; CDR3 DNA: TGCGCCAGCAGCCAAGAAGGTCGAGGGGGAGTCAGGTGGGATGAGCAGTTCTTC
clone size: -; V gene: TRBV6-9; J gene: TRBJ2-5; D gene: -; CDR3 protein: CASRTRGVGETQYF; CDR3 DNA: TGTGCCAGCAGAACCCGCGGGGTCGGAGAGACCCAGTACTTC
clone size: -; V gene: TRBV6-4; J gene: TRBJ2-5; D gene: -; CDR3 protein: CASSESGQETQYF; CDR3 DNA: TGTGCCAGCAGTGAGTCCGGGCAAGAGACCCAGTACTTC
clone size: -; V gene: TRBV7-3; J gene: TRBJ1-1; D gene: -; CDR3 protein: CASSLTDTAGGTEAFF; CDR3 DNA: TGTGCCAGCAGCTTGACAGATACAGCCGGTGGCACTGAAGCTTTCTTT
clone size: -; V gene: TRBV28; J gene: TRBJ1-4; D gene: TRBD1; CDR3 protein: CASSSSTGGNEKLFF; CDR3 DNA: TGTGCCAGCAGTTCATCGACAGGGGGAAATGAAAAACTGTTTTTT
clone size: -; V gene: TRBV7-9; J gene: TRBJ2-7; D gene: -; CDR3 protein: CASSLASSYEQYF; CDR3 DNA: TGTGCCAGCAGCTTAGCCTCGTCCTACGAGCAGTACTTC
clone size: -; V gene: TRBV18; J gene: TRBJ1-1; D gene: -; CDR3 protein: CASSPTRAAAFF; CDR3 DNA: TGTGCCAGCTCACCAACGCGGGCAGCCGCTTTCTTT
clone size: once; V gene: TRBV5-1; J gene: TRBJ2-5; D gene: -; CDR3 protein: CASSRIRGQETQYF; CDR3 DNA: TGCGCCAGCAGCCGTATCCGCGGCCAAGAGACCCAGTACTTC
clone size: -; V gene: TRBV7-9; J gene: TRBJ2-1; D gene: TRBD2; CDR3 protein: CASSPSGGYNEQFF; CDR3 DNA: TGTGCCAGCAGCCCGAGCGGGGGATACAATGAGCAGTTCTTC
clone size: -; V gene: TRBV10-1; J gene: TRBJ2-2; D gene: -; CDR3 protein: CASSLELGGELFF; CDR3 DNA: TGCGCCAGCAGTCTGGAGTTGGGCGGGGAGCTGTTTTTT
clone size: -; V gene: TRBV18; J gene: TRBJ2-1; D gene: TRBD1; CDR3 protein: CASSPVKGATNEQFF; CDR3 DNA: TGTGCCAGCTCACCAGTGAAGGGGGCTACCAATGAGCAGTTCTTC
clone size: once; V gene: TRBV2; J gene: TRBJ2-7; D gene: TRBD2; CDR3 protein: CASSGGLAGGSRGDEQYF; CDR3 DNA: TGTGCCAGCAGTGGTGGGCTAGCGGGAGGGAGCCGCGGAGACGAGCAGTACTTC
clone size: -; V gene: TRBV4-1; J gene: TRBJ1-2; D gene: -; CDR3 protein: CASSQEMGHYGYTF; CDR3 DNA: TGCGCCAGCAGCCAAGAAATGGGGCACTATGGCTACACCTTC
clone size: -; V gene: TRBV7-2; J gene: TRBJ2-7; D gene: -; CDR3 protein: CASSLEWFVEGKPDEQYF; CDR3 DNA: TGTGCCAGCAGCTTAGAATGGTTCGTGGAGGGGAAGCCGGACGAGCAGTACTTC
clone size: -; V gene: TRBV4-1; J gene: TRBJ2-1; D gene: -; CDR3 protein: CASSQRSLFSYNEQFF; CDR3 DNA: TGCGCCAGCAGCCAGAGATCCCTGTTCTCCTACAATGAGCAGTTCTTC
clone size: -; V gene: TRBV2; J gene: TRBJ1-2; D gene: TRBD1; CDR3 protein: CASSEYTGTGKGYTF; CDR3 DNA: TGTGCCAGCAGTGAATATACCGGGACAGGGAAGGGCTACACCTTC
clone size: -; V gene: TRBV5-4; J gene: TRBJ2-2; D gene: TRBD2; CDR3 protein: CASSILAGGVTGELFF; CDR3 DNA: TGTGCCAGCAGTATCCTAGCGGGGGGCGTCACCGGGGAGCTGTTTTTT
clone size: -; V gene: TRBV5-1; J gene: TRBJ2-2; D gene: TRBD1; CDR3 protein: CASSLDRGTGELFF; CDR3 DNA: TGCGCCAGCAGCTTAGACAGGGGAACCGGGGAGCTGTTTTTT
clone size: -; V gene: TRBV15; J gene: TRBJ1-5; D gene: -; CDR3 protein: CATSRGTVSNQPQHF; CDR3 DNA: TGTGCCACCAGCAGAGGGACAGTTAGCAATCAGCCCCAGCATTTT
clone size: -; V gene: TRBV19; J gene: TRBJ2-1; D gene: TRBD2; CDR3 protein: CASSGGEGPYNEQFF; CDR3 DNA: TGTGCCAGTAGTGGCGGGGAGGGTCCCTACAATGAGCAGTTCTTC
clone size: -; V gene: TRBV15; J gene: TRBJ1-4; D gene: -; CDR3 protein: CATSRDIGGAGEKLFF; CDR3 DNA: TGTGCCACCAGCAGAGATATAGGAGGGGCCGGTGAAAAACTGTTTTTT
clone size: -; V gene: TRBV3-1/TRBV3-2; J gene: TRBJ2-7; D gene: -; CDR3 protein: CASSGRVPSEQYF; CDR3 DNA: TGTGCCAGCAGCGGCCGGGTCCCATCAGAGCAGTACTTC
clone size: -; V gene: TRBV3-1/TRBV3-2; J gene: TRBJ2-1; D gene: TRBD2; CDR3 protein: CASSPSSGRGNEQFF; CDR3 DNA: TGTGCCAGCAGCCCCTCTAGCGGGAGGGGCAATGAGCAGTTCTTC
clone size: -; V gene: TRBV2; J gene: TRBJ2-3; D gene: TRBD2; CDR3 protein: CASSPNSGGSSTDTQYF; CDR3 DNA: TGTGCCAGCAGCCCGAATAGCGGGGGCTCTAGCACAGATACGCAGTATTTT
clone size: few; V gene: TRBV20-1; J gene: TRBJ2-7; D gene: -; CDR3 protein: CSASQTYEQYF; CDR3 DNA: TGCAGTGCTAGCCAGACCTACGAGCAGTACTTC
clone size: few; V gene: TRBV28; J gene: TRBJ1-2; D gene: TRBD1; CDR3 protein: CASSLPGQAWGYTF; CDR3 DNA: TGTGCCAGCAGTTTACCCGGACAGGCGTGGGGCTACACCTTC
clone size: few; V gene: TRBV4-1; J gene: TRBJ2-5; D gene: -; CDR3 protein: CASSPPNDKETQYF; CDR3 DNA: TGCGCCAGCAGCCCACCAAACGACAAGGAGACCCAGTACTTC
clone size: -; V gene: TRBV3-1/TRBV3-2; J gene: TRBJ2-3; D gene: -; CDR3 protein: CASSQAYFYTQYF; CDR3 DNA: TGTGCCAGCAGCCAAGCGTACTTCTATACGCAGTATTTT
clone size: -; V gene: TRBV14; J gene: TRBJ2-7; D gene: TRBD2; CDR3 protein: CASSQGWTSAYEQYF; CDR3 DNA: TGTGCCAGCAGCCAAGGATGGACTAGCGCGTACGAGCAGTACTTC
clone size: -; V gene: TRBV6-1; J gene: TRBJ2-5; D gene: TRBD1; CDR3 protein: CASSEPQGQGLTQYF; CDR3 DNA: TGTGCCAGCAGTGAACCCCAAGGACAGGGGTTGACCCAGTACTTC